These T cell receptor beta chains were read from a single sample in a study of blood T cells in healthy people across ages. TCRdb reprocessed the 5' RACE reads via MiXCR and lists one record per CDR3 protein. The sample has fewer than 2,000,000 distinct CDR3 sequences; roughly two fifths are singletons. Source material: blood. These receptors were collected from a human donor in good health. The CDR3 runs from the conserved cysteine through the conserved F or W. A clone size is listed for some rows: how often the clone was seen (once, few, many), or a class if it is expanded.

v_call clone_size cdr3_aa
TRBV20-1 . CSAKRTGHSPLHF
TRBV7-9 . CASSIGSGTGGEKLFF
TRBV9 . CASTLGGTSRGNEQFF
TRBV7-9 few CASSLDAGSNNEQFF
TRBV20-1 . CSARAWDRSTDTQYF
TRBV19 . CASSMSGGIYNEQFF
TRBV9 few CASSVGGNGYTF
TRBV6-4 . CASRVGSKDTQYF
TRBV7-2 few CASSLGSSRLGEQFF
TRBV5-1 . CASSFSGRGYETQYF
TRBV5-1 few CASSTRGQGAIEQYF
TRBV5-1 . CASSLGQWKETQYF
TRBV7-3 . CASSYGALGYSPLHF
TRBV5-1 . CASSFNPTGRYGYTF
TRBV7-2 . CASRRRGAQETQYF
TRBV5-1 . CASSLGLAEYPDTQYF
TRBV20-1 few CSATRLVGPYEQYF
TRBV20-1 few CSAPQSGNQETQYF
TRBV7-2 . CASSSTSGGQYF
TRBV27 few CASNGPGEQFF
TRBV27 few CASSWDRRQFTEKLFF
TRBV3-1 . CASSPTRVGNEQFF
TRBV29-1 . CSVEDRGLAAYNEQFF